What follows are 28 T cell receptor beta chains derived from one specimen sequenced in a study of cytomegalovirus exposure and HLA in healthy donors. It was with 60 Vbeta and 13 Jbeta primers that the PCR ran. The method was immunoSEQ multiplex PCR; TCRdb's version includes in-frame clones alone and lacks a portion of them. Altogether approximately 180,000 clones are present, over 70% being singletons, with the ten largest covering about 2.9%. Material: PBMCs. These receptors were obtained from a male donor in good health and CMV-seronegative.

This chain joins TRBV19 and TRBJ1-5; 8 nucleotides align to TRBD1. The J segment lost 4 bases and the V segment lost 4 bases, leaving 6 bases of the junction unmatched. The germline V gene has CDR1 LNHDA and CDR2 SQIVND (reference sequence). The CDR3 sequence is 15 residues long. CDR3 bases: TGTGCCAGTAGTACTCGGACAGGGCTAAATCAGCCCCAGCATTTT. This sequence encodes CASSTRTGLNQPQHF. The full variable domain, with the rest looked up from reference TRBV19 and TRBJ1-5, is DGGITQSPKYLFRKEGQNVTLSCEQNLNHDAMYWYRQDPGQGLRLIYYSQIVNDFQKGDIAEGYSVSREKKESFPLTVTSAQKNPTAFYLCASSTRTGLNQPQHFGDGTRLSIL.

The chain uses TRBV28 and TRBJ2-7; 11 nucleotides align to TRBD2. The ends lost 2 bases at V and 3 bases at J; junction bases unmatched: 3. Looked up from germline, CDR1 is MDHEN and CDR2 is SYDVKM. This CDR3 comprises 15 residues. CDR3 sequence (DNA): TGTGCCAGCAGTTTAGGGACTAGCGGAATCTACGAGCAGTACTTC. It codes for CASSLGTSGIYEQYF.

This clone was recorded once. The chain is built from TRBV19 and TRBJ2-2; no firm D call. CDR3 length equals 14 residues. The V gene's germline CDR1 is LNHDA and CDR2 SQIVND (reference sequence). Deletions cut 6 bases from V and 3 bases from J, with 11 bases between. CDR3 in amino acids: CASRSGLYTGELFF. The CDR3 DNA is TGTGCCAGTAGGTCAGGTCTCTACACCGGGGAGCTGTTTTTT.

This chain joins TRBV2 and TRBJ2-7; 10 nucleotides line up with TRBD2. CDR1 SNHLY and CDR2 FYNNEI come from the germline V gene. The CDR3 contains 14 residues. The junction had 5 bases not matched to a gene; V was cut back by 2 bases and J by 7 bases. The CDR3 DNA reads TGTGCCAGCAGTGAACGGGGACTAGCGAGTGAGCAGTACTTC. Translated, it gives CASSERGLASEQYF.

The J gene is TRBJ2-7, the V gene TRBV11-2; 9 bases agree with TRBD2. Trimming removed 0 bases from V and 0 bases from J; junction bases left unmatched: 6. The CDR3 length is 17 residues. Germline V gives CDR1 SGHAT, CDR2 FQNNGV. CDR3 region: CASSLDRFSGSSYEQYF. CDR3 sequence (DNA): TGTGCCAGCAGCTTAGATCGGTTTAGCGGGAGCTCCTACGAGCAGTACTTC.

The chain uses TRBV28 and TRBJ1-5; 8 positions match TRBD1. Germline CDR1 reads MDHEN; CDR2 reads SYDVKM. V lost 6 bases, J lost 3 bases, and 4 bases stayed unmatched. The CDR3 is made up of 14 amino acids. For the CDR3, the DNA is TGTGCCAGCAGCACACAGGGGGTCAATCAGCCCCAGCATTTT. It codes for CASSTQGVNQPQHF.

This clone came up once. This chain uses TRBV28 with TRBJ1-5, with D uncertain. Between the trimmed V and J ends, which lost 6 bases and 0 bases, there was a span of 12 bases. This CDR3 is built from 15 residues. Germline V gene lookup returns CDR1 MDHEN and CDR2 SYDVKM. CDR3 DNA: TGTGCCAGCAGCTTGGACGGAGGTAGCAATCAGCCCCAGCATTTT. This codes for CASSLDGGSNQPQHF.

The chain recombines TRBV27 with TRBJ2-4, with 7 bases fitting TRBD2. CDR1 is MNHEY and CDR2 is SMNVEV in the germline V gene (reference sequence). The trim removed 2 bases at V and 3 bases at J, leaving 4 bases unmatched. There are 15 residues in the CDR3. CDR3 in DNA: TGTGCCAGCAGTTTAGGTGGGGGGGGCAAAAACATTCAGTACTTC. Translation gives CASSLGGGGKNIQYF.

This chain links TRBV30 with TRBJ2-7; the D is unclear. CDR1 is GTSNPN, CDR2 SVGIG, per germline (reference sequence). V lost 4 bases and J lost 3, with 7 bases in between. CDR3 length: 11 amino acids. In DNA, the CDR3 is TGTGCCTGGACTAATTACTACGAGCAGTACTTC. Protein: CAWTNYYEQYF.

J is TRBJ1-5 and V is TRBV6-1; D remains ambiguous. Deletions cut 6 bases from V and 2 bases from J, with 11 bases between. Germline V gene lookup returns CDR1 MNHNS and CDR2 SASEGT. The CDR3 totals 14 residues. The DNA for the CDR3 is TGTGCCAGCAGCCCGGCGGCGGGCAATCAGCCCCAGCATTTT. Translated, it gives CASSPAAGNQPQHF.

This chain uses TRBV28 with TRBJ1-4; TRBD1 agrees at 9 bases. The ends lost 6 bases at V and 5 bases at J; junction bases unmatched: 7. Germline loops: CDR1 MDHEN, CDR2 SYDVKM. This CDR3 has 15 amino acids. CDR3 DNA: TGTGCCAGCAGGGACTGGGACAGGGAGAATGAAAAACTGTTTTTT. Protein sequence: CASRDWDRENEKLFF.

This clone appeared a few times. The chain is built from TRBV4-1 and TRBJ1-5, with 7 bases fitting TRBD1. The V and J ends lost 4 bases and 7 bases, in that order; junction bases with no gene match: 13. This CDR3 has 16 residues. CDR1 and CDR2 (germline): MGHRA, YSYEKL. The CDR3 region has the DNA TGCGCCAGCAGCCTCTTTTTTACAGGGGACGGACAGCCCCAGCATTTT. Amino acid sequence: CASSLFFTGDGQPQHF.

V usage is TRBV19 and J usage is TRBJ1-1, with TRBD1 as a possible D gene (5 bases). Trimming cost V 7 bases and J 3 bases, with 12 bases left between them. This CDR3 region has 13 residues. Germline assignment: CDR1 LNHDA and CDR2 SQIVND (reference sequence). CDR3 sequence reads: CASTEGGDTEAFF. CDR3 in DNA: TGTGCCAGTACCGAAGGAGGGGACACTGAAGCTTTCTTT.

This chain links TRBV6-5 with TRBJ1-2; D is perhaps TRBD1 (5 bases). V was trimmed by 0 bases and J by 4 bases, leaving 9 bases between them. Germline lookup yields CDR1 MNHEY and CDR2 SVGAGI. This CDR3 region has 14 residues. The CDR3 region has the DNA TGTGCCAGCAGTTACTCGGGTCAGGGCTATGGCTACACCTTC. It encodes CASSYSGQGYGYTF.

This clone came up a few times. The gene calls are TRBV7-9 and TRBJ1-1, with TRBD1 matching 9 bases. CDR3 length equals 14 residues. Germline V gene sequence: CDR1 SEHNR, CDR2 FQNEAQ (reference sequence). V lost 5 bases and J lost 6; bases outside the gene matches: 7. This chain's CDR3 is CASSPPNRGPEAFF. In DNA form, the CDR3 reads TGTGCCAGCAGCCCCCCGAACAGGGGGCCTGAAGCTTTCTTT. Full variable domain (outside the CDR3, taken from reference TRBV7-9 and TRBJ1-1): DTGVSQNPRHKITKRGQNVTFRCDPISEHNRLYWYRQTLGQGPEFLTYFQNEAQLEKSRLLSDRFSAERPKGSFSTLEIQRTEQGDSAMYLCASSPPNRGPEAFFGQGTRLTVV.

This clone has just one count. The chain joins TRBV6-1 to TRBJ1-2; 9 bases are shared with TRBD1. J was trimmed by 7 bases and V by 5 bases; bases with no gene match: 8. Looked up from germline, CDR1 is MNHNS and CDR2 is SASEGT. CDR3 length: 14 amino acids. The DNA for the CDR3 is TGTGCCAGCAGTCTTACGGGACAGGGATTTGGCTACACCTTC. Protein product: CASSLTGQGFGYTF.

This chain joins TRBV6-5 and TRBJ2-5, with D perhaps TRBD2 (5 bases). The end of the DNA aligns better with TRBJ2-7, so the J call may be wrong. This CDR3 comprises 14 residues. The germline CDR1 and CDR2 sequences are MNHEY and SVGAGI. The CDR3 DNA reads TGTGCCAGCAGTTCCCCCGGGAAGCTTTACGAGCAGTACTTC. This sequence encodes CASSSPGKLYEQYF.

The chain carries TRBV5-4 and TRBJ1-1, with TRBD1 identical over 7 bases. V was clipped by 3 bases and J by 1 base; unmatched bases: 6. Germline V lookup: CDR1 SGHNT, CDR2 YYREEE (reference sequence). This CDR3 contains 15 residues. The CDR3 nucleotides are TGTGCCAGCAGCTGGGGTGAGGGGGCGAACACTGAAGCTTTCTTT. It yields the protein CASSWGEGANTEAFF.

This rearrangement joins TRBV9 to TRBJ2-1, with D perhaps TRBD1 (6 bases). This CDR3 contains 17 residues. Trimming removed 3 bases from V and 0 bases from J, with 16 bases in between. CDR1 is SGDLS and CDR2 is YYNGEE in the germline V gene. CDR3 sequence (DNA): TGTGCCAGCAGCGCGTCAGGGGTGGGAGCCTCCTACAATGAGCAGTTCTTC. Translating gives CASSASGVGASYNEQFF.

The chain recombines TRBV27 with TRBJ1-5; 11 bases are shared with TRBD1. The CDR3 is 16 residues long. V lost 5 bases and J lost 6; bases outside the gene matches: 9. Germline-derived CDR1 and CDR2 are MNHEY and SMNVEV (reference sequence). The CDR3 is CASSPMDRGRGQPQHF. CDR3 DNA sequence: TGTGCCAGCAGTCCTATGGACAGGGGGCGCGGTCAGCCCCAGCATTTT.

The chain carries TRBV19 and TRBJ1-1, with D maybe TRBD1 (5 bases). V was trimmed by 11 bases and J by 4 bases, leaving 17 bases between them. This CDR3 contains 13 residues. Germline V gives CDR1 LNHDA, CDR2 SQIVND (reference sequence). The CDR3 DNA reads TGTGCCTCCTGGAGGGGCTTCGGCACTGAAGCTTTCTTT. It is translated as CASWRGFGTEAFF.

The chain uses TRBV9 and TRBJ2-2; no firm D call. The CDR3 runs to 15 residues. Trimming cost V 0 bases and J 3 bases, with 9 bases left between them. Germline CDR1 and CDR2: SGDLS and YYNGEE. The CDR3 DNA reads as TGTGCCAGCAGCGTAGAGGCAGGCCACACCGGGGAGCTGTTTTTT. It translates to CASSVEAGHTGELFF.

V and J are TRBV6-1 and TRBJ2-6, with TRBD1 as a possible D gene (5 bases). CDR1 MNHNS and CDR2 SASEGT come from the germline V gene. This CDR3 region has 16 residues. Trimming left V 1 base short and J 2 bases short, with 9 bases between. CDR3 sequence: CASSEGTNTGANVLTF. The CDR3 DNA reads TGTGCCAGCAGTGAAGGGACAAACACTGGGGCCAACGTCCTGACTTTC.

This clone was found a few times. The J gene is TRBJ1-5, the V gene TRBV27, with a tentative D call TRBD1 (5 bases). V was cut by 5 bases and J by 6 bases, with 14 bases left in between. This CDR3 comprises 14 residues. CDR1 MNHEY and CDR2 SMNVEV come from the germline V gene (reference sequence). Here the CDR3 DNA reads TGTGCCAGCAGTAGTCCTTCGGGGGGTCAGCCCCAGCATTTT. Protein product: CASSSPSGGQPQHF.

CDR3 bases: TGTGCCTGGAGTGGACTCACTGAAGCTTTCTTT. Translated, it gives CAWSGLTEAFF. The rearrangement joins TRBV30 to TRBJ1-1; D gene unclear. V lost 1 base and J lost 4, with 4 bases in between. The germline V gene has CDR1 GTSNPN and CDR2 SVGIG (reference sequence). The CDR3 spans 11 residues.

The chain employs TRBV6-1 and TRBJ1-2; 7 bases are shared with TRBD1. J lost 2 bases, V lost 6 bases, and 6 bases had no gene match. Germline assignment: CDR1 MNHNS and CDR2 SASEGT. The CDR3 has 14 residues. CDR3 sequence: CASSPSTGNYGYTF. CDR3 sequence (DNA): TGTGCCAGCAGCCCTTCGACAGGGAACTATGGCTACACCTTC.

CDR3 residues: CASSEYRMSSYNSPLHF. CDR3 bases: TGTGCCAGCAGTGAATACAGGATGAGCTCCTATAATTCACCCCTCCACTTT. This rearrangement joins TRBV6-1 to TRBJ1-6; a possible D gene is TRBD1 (5 bases). The CDR3 contains 17 residues. The ends were cut back, 2 bases at V and 0 bases at J, with 11 bases in the middle. Germline loops: CDR1 MNHNS, CDR2 SASEGT.

The chain is built from TRBV27 and TRBJ2-1; the match to TRBD2 covers 7 bases. Trimming removed 6 bases from V and 6 bases from J; junction bases left unmatched: 8. This CDR3 comprises 14 residues. Germline-derived CDR1 and CDR2 are MNHEY and SMNVEV (reference sequence). The CDR3 loop reads CASRVGGPINEQFF. CDR3 nucleotide sequence: TGTGCCAGCAGAGTGGGAGGGCCTATCAATGAGCAGTTCTTC.